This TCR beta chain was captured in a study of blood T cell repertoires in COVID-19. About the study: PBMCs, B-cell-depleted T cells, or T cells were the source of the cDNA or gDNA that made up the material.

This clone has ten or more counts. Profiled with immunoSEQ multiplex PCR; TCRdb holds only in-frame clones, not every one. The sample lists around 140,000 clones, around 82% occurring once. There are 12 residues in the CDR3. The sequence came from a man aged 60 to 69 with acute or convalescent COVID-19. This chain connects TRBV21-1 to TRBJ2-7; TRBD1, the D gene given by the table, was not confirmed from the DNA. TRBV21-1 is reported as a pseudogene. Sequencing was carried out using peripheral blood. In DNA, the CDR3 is TGTGCCAGCAGCAAAGCGGCCAGGGCGGAGTACTTC. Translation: CASSKAARAEYF.